The 2 T cell receptor beta chains reported below all come from one sample, sequenced in a study of T-cell memory formation after mild COVID-19. In TCRdb, the 5' RACE reads were re-called with MiXCR into one record per CDR3 protein. The table shows 400,000 or so distinct CDR3 sequences, with about 21% occurring only once. Sample: PBMCs or a T cell subset sorted from them (not recorded which). Receptors were obtained from an adult woman who had mild COVID-19 (a few samples of this study predate the infection). Cell type and time point are not known.

This clonotype showed up just once. The chain carries TRBV20-1 and TRBJ1-1; D is possibly TRBD1 (5 bases). Germline V lookup: CDR1 DFQATT, CDR2 SNEGSKA (reference sequence). The CDR3 extends over 14 amino acids. V lost 0 bases and J 0 bases, leaving 8 bases between the germline ends. Written as DNA, the CDR3 is TGCAGTGCTAGAGATTGGGGCTTGAACACTGAAGCTTTCTTT. Translating it yields CSARDWGLNTEAFF.

The chain recombines TRBV18 with TRBJ2-7; D gene unclear. The CDR3 is 13 amino acids. The germline V and J ends were trimmed by 3 bases and 5 bases, with 11 bases remaining between them. Germline-derived CDR1 and CDR2 are KGHSH and LQKENI. The CDR3 DNA follows: TGTGCCAGCTCACCCCCGGTCCTTGACGAGCAGTACTTC. It yields the protein CASSPPVLDEQYF. Full variable domain (missing parts from reference TRBV18 and TRBJ2-7): NAGVMQNPRHLVRRRGQEARLRCSPMKGHSHVYWYRQLPEEGLKFMVYLQKENIIDESGMPKERFSAEFPKEGPSILRIQQVVRGDSAAYFCASSPPVLDEQYFGPGTRLTVT.